The 20 T cell receptor beta chains below were found in one sample sequenced in a study of technical replicates of blood from several donors. The assay was immunoSEQ multiplex PCR, and TCRdb's table has in-frame clones only and misses some. The sample holds about 93,000 clones, about 96% seen once. The specimen sequenced was T cells isolated from PBMCs. These receptor sequences come from a human donor in good health.

The V call is TRBV28, the J call TRBJ2-1; 7 bases line up with TRBD1. Per the germline V gene, CDR1 is MDHEN and CDR2 is SYDVKM. Trimming took 8 bases from V and 0 from J; bases not matched to a gene: 4. The CDR3 contains 14 residues. The CDR3 DNA reads as TGTGCCAGCCTGACAGGGAGCTCCTACAATGAGCAGTTCTTC. It encodes CASLTGSSYNEQFF.

The chain recombines TRBV7-6 with TRBJ2-1; TRBD2 aligns across 9 bases. The J segment lost 5 bases and the V segment lost 3 bases, leaving 14 bases of the junction unmatched. The CDR3 is 18 residues long. Germline V CDR1 and CDR2: SGHVS, FNYEAQ. The CDR3 DNA reads as TGTGCCAGCAGCTTTAAGTTAGCGGGAGAACGGGCCAACAATGAGCAGTTCTTC. Protein sequence: CASSFKLAGERANNEQFF.

This clone was counted a single time. The chain couples TRBV25-1 to TRBJ2-2, with 10 bases matching TRBD2. With V trimmed by 5 bases and J by 9 bases, 15 bases remained unmatched. The V gene's germline CDR1 is MGHDK and CDR2 SYGVNS. The CDR3 runs 17 residues. The CDR3 reads CASSTPLAGASPRELFF. The DNA for the CDR3 is TGTGCCAGCAGTACACCCCTAGCGGGGGCCTCCCCCCGGGAGCTGTTTTTT.

The chain employs TRBV21-1 and TRBJ2-7; the DNA was not used to check the table's D call, TRBD1. TRBV21-1 represents a pseudogene. The CDR3 contains 16 residues. CDR3 DNA: TGTGCCAGCAGCAATCCGAGGGACAGTCATAGGTACGAGCAGTACTTC. Encoded protein: CASSNPRDSHRYEQYF.

The V and J genes are TRBV9 and TRBJ1-1, with 9 positions matching TRBD1. Germline V gives CDR1 SGDLS, CDR2 YYNGEE. The CDR3 loop spans 15 amino acids. The V gene end was trimmed by 0 bases and the J gene end by 7 bases; junction bases not matched to a gene: 7. In DNA, the CDR3 is TGTGCCAGCAGCGTAGGACAGGGGGTTCATGGTGAAGCTTTCTTT. Translating gives CASSVGQGVHGEAFF. Using reference TRBV9 and TRBJ1-1 for the parts outside the CDR3, the full variable domain is DSGVTQTPKHLITATGQRVTLRCSPRSGDLSVYWYQQSLDQGLQFLIQYYNGEERAKGNILERFSAQQFPDLHSELNLSSLELGDSALYFCASSVGQGVHGEAFFGQGTRLTVV.

V is TRBV7-3 and J is TRBJ2-1, with 10 bases fitting TRBD2. Unmatched junction bases numbered 12, after V lost 2 bases and J lost 2 bases. The CDR3 is made up of 19 amino acids. From germline, CDR1 is SGHTA and CDR2 FQGTGA. CDR3 sequence reads: CASSLGRLAGELPYNEQFF. Here the CDR3 DNA reads TGTGCCAGCAGCTTAGGTCGCCTAGCGGGGGAGTTGCCCTACAATGAGCAGTTCTTC.

The rearrangement joins TRBV28 to TRBJ2-7; 7 positions agree with TRBD2. Germline assignment: CDR1 MDHEN and CDR2 SYDVKM. The ends lost 2 bases at V and 3 bases at J; junction bases unmatched: 4. The CDR3 covers 14 residues. The CDR3 bases are TGTGCCAGCAGTTTAATCGGGGGGAGCTACGAGCAGTACTTC. As protein: CASSLIGGSYEQYF.

The chain carries TRBV6-5 and TRBJ1-5; possible D gene TRBD1, 6 bases. Germline values: CDR1 MNHEY, CDR2 SVGAGI. The ends were cut back, 4 bases at V and 12 bases at J, with 16 bases in the middle. The CDR3 spans 13 residues. The CDR3 nucleotides are TGTGCCAGCAGTTTTAGAGGGGGGGGGAACCAGCATTTT. It translates to CASSFRGGGNQHF.

This clone was seen only once. The V and J genes are TRBV16 and TRBJ1-5; the match to TRBD1 covers 8 bases. V was pared by 4 bases and J by 4 bases, with 12 bases of the junction left unmatched. The CDR3 spans 17 residues. Germline V gene lookup returns CDR1 KGHSY and CDR2 FQNENV. The CDR3 DNA reads TGTGCCAGCAGCCCTTCTCCAGGGGGCCCTACAAATCAGCCCCAGCATTTT. This gives the protein CASSPSPGGPTNQPQHF.

The chain couples TRBV28 to TRBJ1-2; weak D call: TRBD1 (5 bases). CDR1 and CDR2 from the germline V gene are MDHEN and SYDVKM. CDR3 size: 13 residues. The germline V and J ends were trimmed by 3 bases and 4 bases, with 9 bases remaining between them. This chain's CDR3 is CASSLQGLYGYTF. In DNA form, the CDR3 reads TGTGCCAGCAGTTTGCAGGGACTCTATGGCTACACCTTC.

The chain carries TRBV6-1 and TRBJ2-3, with a possible D match to TRBD1 (6 bases). CDR1 MNHNS and CDR2 SASEGT come from the germline V gene. The CDR3 is 14 amino acids. With 10 bases removed from V and 1 base from J, the gap between germline ends came to 15 bases. The CDR3: CANAQRQGTDTQYF. Here the CDR3 DNA reads TGTGCCAACGCCCAGCGACAGGGCACAGATACGCAGTATTTT.

CDR3 amino acids: CASSYLGGGTEAFF. CDR3 sequence (DNA): TGTGCCAGCAGTTACCTAGGGGGAGGGACTGAAGCTTTCTTT. The gene calls are TRBV6-5 and TRBJ1-1; D is perhaps TRBD1 (6 bases). The CDR3 runs to 14 residues. Trimming stripped 2 bases from V and 5 bases from J, with 12 bases between. The germline CDR1 and CDR2 sequences are MNHEY and SVGAGI.

V gene TRBV15 combines with J gene TRBJ2-1; D not resolved. The CDR3 extends over 13 amino acids. Per the germline V gene, CDR1 is LNHNV and CDR2 is YYDKDF (reference sequence). V was trimmed by 7 bases and J by 0 bases, leaving 7 bases between them. The CDR3 DNA reads TGTGCCACCACGTCGAGCTCCTACAATGAGCAGTTCTTC. This encodes CATTSSSYNEQFF.

The rearrangement links TRBV10-1 to TRBJ2-2, with D possibly being TRBD2 (7 bases). The CDR3 is made up of 18 amino acids. The germline CDR1 and CDR2 sequences are WNHNN and SYGVQD (reference sequence). V was trimmed by 3 bases and J by 0 bases, leaving 17 bases between them. The DNA of the CDR3 is TGCGCCAGCAGTGAATCCTTCGCGGGGGCGGCGAACACCGGGGAGCTGTTTTTT. It translates to CASSESFAGAANTGELFF.

The chain has TRBV15 and TRBJ2-7, with 12 bases identical to TRBD2. CDR1 and CDR2 (germline): LNHNV, YYDKDF (reference sequence). The V and J ends lost 3 bases and 4 bases, in that order; junction bases with no gene match: 7. The length of the CDR3 is 16 residues. In DNA form, the CDR3 reads TGTGCCACCAGCAGGGGACTAGCGGGTGAGACTTACGAGCAGTACTTC. It codes for CATSRGLAGETYEQYF.

The J gene is TRBJ2-2, the V gene TRBV5-1; tentative D call: TRBD2 (6 bases). Germline CDR1 and CDR2: SGHRS and YFSETQ. Trimming took off 4 bases at V and 0 bases at J, with 13 bases between the two ends. CDR3 length: 16 residues. The CDR3 region has the DNA TGCGCCAGCAGCCCGGGGGTAATGGCGAACACCGGGGAGCTGTTTTTT. This codes for CASSPGVMANTGELFF.

The V and J genes are TRBV19 and TRBJ2-3; D gene ambiguous. Trimming took off 5 bases at V and 1 base at J, with 10 bases between the two ends. The germline V gene encodes CDR1 LNHDA and CDR2 SQIVND (reference sequence). This CDR3 is built from 14 residues. The CDR3 nucleotides read TGTGCCAGTAGTCGCACACACCGCACAGATACGCAGTATTTT. Translating it yields CASSRTHRTDTQYF.

This chain connects TRBV7-8 to TRBJ2-1; the match to TRBD2 covers 7 bases. This CDR3 is built from 15 residues. The germline gives CDR1 SGHVS, CDR2 FQNEAQ. Losses at the gene ends were 3 bases for V and 1 base for J; bases not matched to a gene: 3. CDR3 loop: CASSFGGSSYNEQFF. The CDR3 DNA follows: TGTGCCAGCAGCTTTGGCGGGAGTTCCTACAATGAGCAGTTCTTC. Variable domain in full (rest from reference TRBV7-8 and TRBJ2-1): GAGVSQSPRYKVAKRGQDVALRCDPISGHVSLFWYQQALGQGPEFLTYFQNEAQLDKSGLPSDRFFAERPEGSVSTLKIQRTQQEDSAVYLCASSFGGSSYNEQFFGPGTRLTVL.

The chain recombines TRBV19 with TRBJ2-1; D gene ambiguous. CDR1 is LNHDA, CDR2 SQIVND, per germline (reference sequence). The germline V and J ends were trimmed by 3 bases and 6 bases, with 9 bases remaining between them. This CDR3 contains 13 residues. CDR3 DNA: TGTGCCAGTAGTATCTTACTTCCCAATGAGCAGTTCTTC. Translating it yields CASSILLPNEQFF.

Concerning this clone itself: This sample includes further DNA sequences coding for the same CDR3. The chain recombines TRBV5-1 with TRBJ2-7; weak D call: TRBD1 (5 bases). CDR1 is SGHRS, CDR2 YFSETQ, per germline. CDR3 size: 14 residues. Deletions cut 0 bases from V and 3 bases from J, with 10 bases between. CDR3 coding DNA: TGCGCCAGCAGCTTGGGGGGCCAGGGCTACGAGCAGTACTTC. It yields the protein CASSLGGQGYEQYF. Full variable domain (missing parts from reference TRBV5-1 and TRBJ2-7): KAGVTQTPRYLIKTRGQQVTLSCSPISGHRSVSWYQQTPGQGLQFLFEYFSETQRNKGNFPGRFSGRQFSNSRSEMNVSTLELGDSALYLCASSLGGQGYEQYFGPGTRLTVT.